This TCR beta chain derives from a study of shared clonotypes between healthy human individuals. Combination of CD45RO+ cells with CCR7-negative CD45RA+ TemRA cells was used for CD8 memory. The repertoire was sequenced with immunoSEQ multiplex PCR; TCRdb's copy has only in-frame clones and lacks some. Seen here are about 110,000 clones, roughly 66% observed once, and the top ten hold 24%. V was trimmed by 9 bases and J by 10 bases, leaving 16 bases between them. Germline assignment: CDR1 MGHDK and CDR2 SYGVNS. The CDR3 contains 12 residues. The sample was memory CD8+ T cells sorted from blood. Subset denoted: CD45RO+ cells pooled with CCR7-negative TemRA cells. This sequence joins TRBV25-1 and TRBJ2-1, with D hard to call. This TCR was recovered from a woman aged 25 to 45 in good health. This CDR3 is CASTAESREQFF. DNA of the CDR3: TGTGCCAGTACCGCCGAGAGTCGGGAGCAGTTCTTC.